This is a list of T cell receptor beta chains from one sample in a study of blood T cell repertoires in COVID-19. Sequenced by immunoSEQ multiplex PCR; TCRdb stores in-frame clones only, minus some. This table holds 30,000 to 35,000 clones, about nine tenths found once. Sequencing was done on a sample of peripheral blood. These receptors all stem from a man between 60 and 70 years old with active COVID-19. Each CDR3 is given with its conserved first and last residue. The D gene is left open where the match is weak. Clone size, where shown, is once, few, many, or a class for clones that have expanded.

D	length	size	J	V	DNA	CDR3
TRBD2	14	.	TRBJ2-3	TRBV7-8	TGTGCCAGCAGCTTAGGACTAGCGATAGATACGCAGTATTTT	CASSLGLAIDTQYF
TRBD2	14	once	TRBJ2-3	TRBV6-2/TRBV6-3	TGTGCCAGCAGCGGGGGGAAAGACACAGATACGCAGTATTTT	CASSGGKDTDTQYF
TRBD1	15	.	TRBJ1-6	TRBV7-3	TGTGCCAGCAGCCAGACAGGGGCCTATAATTCACCCCTCCACTTT	CASSQTGAYNSPLHF
TRBD1	16	.	TRBJ1-2	TRBV27	TGTGCCAGCACCCCCGGGACAGCCTCACCCTGGGGTGGCTACACCTTC	CASTPGTASPWGGYTF
TRBD1	13	.	TRBJ1-5	TRBV7-8	TGTGCCAGCAACGACAGGGGGCTCCAGCCCCAGCATTTT	CASNDRGLQPQHF
.	16	.	TRBJ2-7	TRBV6-1	TGTGCCAGCAGTGACCTAGGTGGGACATCGACCTACGAGCAGTACTTC	CASSDLGGTSTYEQYF
.	16	.	TRBJ2-5	TRBV21-1	TGTGCCAGCAGCAAATTCGAGCGGGAGGTTCAAGAGACCCAGTACTTC	CASSKFEREVQETQYF
.	15	.	TRBJ1-3	TRBV3-1/TRBV3-2	TGTGCCAGCAGCTATACTTTTATAGGGAGGAACACCATATATTTT	CASSYTFIGRNTIYF
TRBD1	19	.	TRBJ2-4	TRBV24-1	TGTGCCACCAGTGATGGGGACAGGGGGCCCCAGCTAGCCAAAAACATTCAGTACTTC	CATSDGDRGPQLAKNIQYF
.	13	.	TRBJ2-7	TRBV6-5	TGTGCCAGCAGCCCCCCCGGCTCCTACGAGCAGTACTTC	CASSPPGSYEQYF
TRBD2	15	.	TRBJ2-3	TRBV18	TGTGCCAGCTCCCCCAGGACTAGCGGCACAGATACGCAGTATTTT	CASSPRTSGTDTQYF
.	15	.	TRBJ1-1	TRBV7-2	TGTGCCAGCAGCTCCCTTGGCTCCGGGACAAGGAAGGCTTTCTTT	CASSSLGSGTRKAFF
TRBD2	17	.	TRBJ2-3	TRBV5-4	TGTGCCAGCAGCGGCTCGACTAGCGGGAGGGCTGCAGATACGCAGTATTTT	CASSGSTSGRAADTQYF
.	13	few	TRBJ2-7	TRBV25-1	TGTGCCAGCAGAAGGGGGGGTTCCTACGAGCAGTACTTC	CASRRGGSYEQYF
.	14	.	TRBJ1-6	TRBV4-1	TGCGCCAGCAGCCAGGGGACTCCCGTGGGACCCCTCCACTTT	CASSQGTPVGPLHF
.	14	.	TRBJ2-2	TRBV12-5	TGTGCTAGTGGTTTAGGAGGGGGCGGCGGGGAGCTGTTTTTT	CASGLGGGGGELFF
.	16	once	TRBJ2-2	TRBV10-3	TGTGCCATCAGTGGACAGTTAGGGTTGAACACCGGGGAGCTGTTTTTT	CAISGQLGLNTGELFF
TRBD2	15	.	TRBJ2-5	TRBV7-2	TGTGCCAGCAGCCCCTGGACTAGCAAGGCAGAGACCCAGTACTTC	CASSPWTSKAETQYF
TRBD2	16	.	TRBJ2-3	TRBV5-1	TGCGCCAGCAGCCTGGGACTAGCTGCTAGCACAGATACGCAGTATTTT	CASSLGLAASTDTQYF
TRBD1	14	.	TRBJ2-7	TRBV2	TGTGCCAGCAGCGACACAAACAGGGGCTACGAGCAGTACTTC	CASSDTNRGYEQYF
TRBD2	16	.	TRBJ2-3	TRBV10-3	TGTGCCATCAGTGGTGGACTAGCGGGAGGGGCGGATACGCAGTATTTT	CAISGGLAGGADTQYF
.	12	.	TRBJ2-7	TRBV10-3	TGTGCCATCAGTGAACAGGGCTACGAGCAGTACTTC	CAISEQGYEQYF
.	15	.	TRBJ2-7	TRBV1	TGCACCAGCAGCCAAGTTGCGGGGACCTCCTACGAGCAGTACTTC	CTSSQVAGTSYEQYF
TRBD1	13	.	TRBJ2-5	TRBV18	TGTGCCAGCTCATCGGGACAGCAAGAGACCCAGTACTTC	CASSSGQQETQYF
TRBD2	20	.	TRBJ2-1	TRBV14	TGTGCCAGCAGCCAAAGGGGACTAGCGGGAGTTGGCACCTCCTACAATGAGCAGTTCTTC	CASSQRGLAGVGTSYNEQFF